This is a list of T cell receptor beta chains from one sample in a study of regulatory T cells in long-lasting Graves disease. MiXCR, run by TCRdb on the multiplex PCR reads, gives a single entry per CDR3 protein. Found here are some 600,000 distinct CDR3 sequences, 15% to 20% of them singletons; the top ten hold approximately 12%. Another study also made use of these data, one on T cells in Graves' hyperthyroidism and ophthalmopathy.

The specimen was peripheral blood mononuclear cells (PBMCs), collected at new diagnosis, from a patient treated with antithyroid drugs. Source of these receptors: a man younger than 30 with Graves disease. Each CDR3 is given with its conserved first and last residue. Each record gives: clone size, D gene, J gene, V gene, CDR3 DNA, CDR3 protein. The D gene is left open where the match is weak. Some rows mark clone size as missing; the rest say once, few, many or name a class of expanded clone.

>many|-|TRBJ1-5|TRBV28
TGTGCCAGCAGTTTACATCTTAGCAATCAGCCCCAGCATTTT
CASSLHLSNQPQHF
>many|-|TRBJ2-1|TRBV7-3
TGTGCCAGCAGCCCAACAACCGGGACGCAAGCCTACAATGAGCAGTTCTTC
CASSPTTGTQAYNEQFF
>-|-|TRBJ1-1|TRBV28
TGTGCCAGCACCGACGGTTTGCGGGAGCGGACTGAAGCTTTCTTT
CASTDGLRERTEAFF
>many|-|TRBJ2-5|TRBV19
TGTGCCAGTAACCCAAGCCGAGGAGGGACCCAGTACTTC
CASNPSRGGTQYF
>few|-|TRBJ2-3|TRBV6-2/TRBV6-3
TGTGCCAGCAGTCCAAGTTGGTCTAGCACAGATACGCAGTATTTT
CASSPSWSSTDTQYF
>many|TRBD1|TRBJ2-7|TRBV5-1
TGTGCCAGCAGCCCGACAGGGGGCAGCGAGCAGTACTTC
CASSPTGGSEQYF
>many|-|TRBJ1-5|TRBV28
TGTGCCAGCAGTTTATTTTCGTTTGGGGTAGACGGTAGCAATCAGCCCCAGCATTTT
CASSLFSFGVDGSNQPQHF
>-|-|TRBJ1-3|TRBV9
TGTGCCAGCAGCGTAGAGAGAGTCCTCGGGGGAAACACCATATATTTT
CASSVERVLGGNTIYF
>few|-|TRBJ2-1|TRBV6-2/TRBV6-3
TGTGCCAGCAGACCCCGGGACTTAACCTACAATGAGCAGTTCTTC
CASRPRDLTYNEQFF
>-|TRBD1|TRBJ1-2|TRBV7-6
TGTGCCAGCAGCTTATTCGCGGGCCCGACAGGGGGGGATGGCTACACCTTC
CASSLFAGPTGGDGYTF
>many|TRBD1|TRBJ1-2|TRBV5-1
TGCGCCAGCAGCTTGGGGGACAGGGATCATGGCTACACCTTC
CASSLGDRDHGYTF
>many|-|TRBJ2-2|TRBV7-3
TGTGCCAGCAGCTTAAAGGGGTGGGACACCGGGGAGCTGTTTTTT
CASSLKGWDTGELFF
>-|-|TRBJ2-7|TRBV27
TGTGCCAGCAGTCCCCTATCGGCGGGAAGCGACGAGCAGTACTTC
CASSPLSAGSDEQYF
>-|-|TRBJ2-2|TRBV15
TGTGCCACCAGCCTGTGGGTCGGCACCGGGGAGCTGTTTTTT
CATSLWVGTGELFF
>-|-|TRBJ1-3|TRBV12-3/TRBV12-4
TGTGCCAGCAGTTTCGACAGAACCTCTGGAAACACCATATATTTT
CASSFDRTSGNTIYF
>-|-|TRBJ1-6|TRBV29-1
TGCAGCGTTGAAGAGCAGTCTAATTCACCCCTCCACTTT
CSVEEQSNSPLHF
>few|TRBD1|TRBJ2-1|TRBV28
TGTGCCAGCAGTCTCTACAGGGGGATTCTTGGCAATGAGCAGTTCTTC
CASSLYRGILGNEQFF
>-|-|TRBJ1-1|TRBV14
TGTGCCAGCAGCCAAGTTCAGCCGGGACTCCGAACGGGGACTGAAGCTTTCTTT
CASSQVQPGLRTGTEAFF
>-|-|TRBJ1-1|TRBV7-8
TGTGCCAGCAGCCCCAACCCGCGGGTCTTAGCTTTCTTT
CASSPNPRVLAFF
>many|-|TRBJ2-7|TRBV6-1
TGTGCCAGCAGTACGGGTCCGTATTACGAGCAGTACTTC
CASSTGPYYEQYF
>many|-|TRBJ1-5|TRBV27
TGTGCCAGCAGTCACAGACTTTCGCGTCAGCCCCAGCATTTT
CASSHRLSRQPQHF
>many|TRBD1|TRBJ2-7|TRBV3-1
TGTGCCAGCGGGAAATGGACAGGGAGCGAGCAGTACTTC
CASGKWTGSEQYF
>many|TRBD2|TRBJ2-3|TRBV6-2/TRBV6-3
TGTGCCAGCAGTGAAGAATGGCGGGAGCGGGGCACAGATACGCAGTATTTT
CASSEEWRERGTDTQYF
>many|TRBD2|TRBJ2-7|TRBV7-9
TGTGCCAGCAGCCGCTCGGTAGCGGGAGGCCGGAAGGACTTC
CASSRSVAGGRKDF
>-|TRBD2|TRBJ2-1|TRBV20-1
TGCAGTGCTAGAGTATTAGTGGGGGAGGGCCCTCTCTGGCAGTTCTTC
CSARVLVGEGPLWQFF
>many|TRBD2|TRBJ2-7|TRBV6-1
TGTGCCACCCGCCGAGGTCTAGCGGGAGGAGCTGGGTCCTACGAGCAGTACTTC
CATRRGLAGGAGSYEQYF
>few|TRBD2|TRBJ2-7|TRBV2
TGTGCCAGCAGAGAAGGGGGGACTAGCGGGAGAGAGGGTGAGCAGTACTTC
CASREGGTSGREGEQYF
>-|TRBD2|TRBJ2-2|TRBV19
TGTGCCAGTAGATCGATTCGGACTAGCGGAAATACCGGGGAGCTGTTTTTT
CASRSIRTSGNTGELFF
>many|TRBD2|TRBJ2-1|TRBV6-2/TRBV6-3
TGTGCCAGCAGTCACCGGGACTACCCTTACAATGAGCAGTTCTTC
CASSHRDYPYNEQFF